This entry lists 30 T cell receptor beta chains sequenced from one sample in a study of cytomegalovirus exposure and HLA in healthy donors. Vbeta (60) and Jbeta (13) primers were used in the PCR. TCRdb keeps only in-frame clones here, not all; method: immunoSEQ multiplex PCR. The sample lists approximately 160,000 clones; over 75% were seen once. Material for sequencing was PBMCs. These TCRs come from a woman in her 30s in good health and CMV-seronegative.

This chain links TRBV27 with TRBJ1-1; unclear D gene. V was shortened by 5 bases and J by 4 bases, with 20 bases between the two germline ends. The germline V gene has CDR1 MNHEY and CDR2 SMNVEV (reference sequence). This CDR3 is 16 amino acids long. Here the CDR3 DNA reads TGTGCCAGCAGTCCCGAAGTCGAGGGTTTGGGCACTGAAGCTTTCTTT. It specifies CASSPEVEGLGTEAFF.

V and J are TRBV18 and TRBJ2-3; 9 nucleotides agree with TRBD2. There are 17 residues in the CDR3. Trimming at V came to 3 bases and at J to 2 bases, leaving 9 bases not matched to a gene. Per germline, CDR1 KGHSH and CDR2 LQKENI. CDR3 nucleotides: TGTGCCAGCTCACCCTACGCGACTAGCGGCCCCACAGATACGCAGTATTTT. It yields the protein CASSPYATSGPTDTQYF.

V usage is TRBV11-2 and J usage is TRBJ1-1, with D perhaps TRBD1 (5 bases). The CDR3 is 15 amino acids. V was trimmed by 2 bases and J by 1 base, leaving 11 bases between them. Germline V lookup: CDR1 SGHAT, CDR2 FQNNGV. For the CDR3, the DNA is TGTGCCAGCAGCTTAACAGGATTACCGAACACTGAAGCTTTCTTT. This encodes CASSLTGLPNTEAFF.

This chain joins TRBV5-4 and TRBJ2-3, with 10 positions matching TRBD2. There are 15 residues in the CDR3. From germline, CDR1 is SGHNT and CDR2 YYREEE (reference sequence). Trimming at V came to 4 bases and at J to 1 base, leaving 3 bases not matched to a gene. Here the CDR3 reads CASSPGTSGTDTQYF. The CDR3 DNA sequence: TGTGCCAGCAGCCCCGGGACTAGCGGCACAGATACGCAGTATTTT.

CDR3 protein: CASRTWGDSNQPQHF. DNA of the CDR3: TGTGCCAGCAGGACTTGGGGAGATAGCAATCAGCCCCAGCATTTT. V and J are TRBV28 and TRBJ1-5; no firm D call. V was pared by 6 bases and J by 0 bases, with 12 bases between. The length of the CDR3 is 15 residues. Germline values: CDR1 MDHEN, CDR2 SYDVKM.

The chain combines TRBV7-9 with TRBJ2-5; TRBD2 agrees at 12 bases. Trimming at V came to 6 bases and at J to 4 bases, leaving 3 bases not matched to a gene. CDR3 length: 14 amino acids. Germline-derived CDR1 and CDR2 are SEHNR and FQNEAQ (reference sequence). Here the CDR3 DNA reads TGTGCCAGCAGTTCGACTAGCGGGGGAGAGACCCAGTACTTC. Translated: CASSSTSGGETQYF.

CDR3 amino acids: CASSLRSFSDRGRPYEQYF. In DNA form, the CDR3 reads TGTGCCAGCAGTTTACGTAGCTTTTCGGACAGGGGGCGACCCTACGAGCAGTACTTC. This sequence joins TRBV13 and TRBJ2-7; TRBD1 aligns across 11 bases. There are 19 residues in the CDR3. With V trimmed by 6 bases and J by 2 bases, 18 bases remained unmatched. Germline CDR1 is PRHDT and CDR2 is FYEKMQ (reference sequence).

In DNA, the CDR3 is TGTGCCAGCAGCTTTGGGACAGGGGTTTACTATGGCTACACCTTC. Translation gives CASSFGTGVYYGYTF. The rearrangement links TRBV5-8 to TRBJ1-2; 10 bases are shared with TRBD1. The CDR3 consists of 15 residues. Trimming cost V 2 bases and J 3 bases; bases outside gene matches: 4. Germline assignment: CDR1 SGHTS and CDR2 YDEGEE.

This chain links TRBV7-7 with TRBJ2-1; tentatively, D is TRBD1 (5 bases). V lost 5 bases and J 7 bases, leaving 12 bases between the germline ends. This CDR3 is built from 13 residues. Germline lookup yields CDR1 SSHAT and CDR2 FNYEAQ (reference sequence). Written as DNA, the CDR3 is TGTGCCAGCAGCCCAAGCAGGGTGAATGAGCAGTTCTTC. Translation: CASSPSRVNEQFF.

The V and J genes are TRBV2 and TRBJ1-1, with 8 bases that match TRBD1. From germline, CDR1 is SNHLY and CDR2 FYNNEI. The V and J ends lost 1 base and 5 bases, in that order; junction bases with no gene match: 9. This CDR3 region has 16 residues. The CDR3 loop reads CASSEGSAGGETEAFF. The CDR3 nucleotides are TGTGCCAGCAGTGAAGGATCGGCAGGGGGCGAGACTGAAGCTTTCTTT.

DNA for the CDR3: TGTGCCAGCGCCCCTACTCTGCTAGCGGGAGGGCCATTTACCTACGAGCAGTACTTC. This gives the protein CASAPTLLAGGPFTYEQYF. The gene calls are TRBV5-6 and TRBJ2-7; 12 nucleotides align to TRBD2. After removal of 7 bases from V and 2 bases from J, the junction contained 19 bases not matched to a gene. Germline values: CDR1 SGHDT, CDR2 YYEEEE. CDR3 length: 19 amino acids.

This chain links TRBV11-1 with TRBJ2-2; weak D call: TRBD1 (8 bases). Trimming stripped 5 bases from V and 1 base from J, with 14 bases between. CDR3 size: 16 residues. CDR1 is SGHAT and CDR2 is FQDESV in the germline V gene (reference sequence). CDR3 residues: CASSHRGGGNTGELFF. The CDR3 region has the DNA TGTGCCAGCAGCCACAGGGGGGGAGGGAACACCGGGGAGCTGTTTTTT.

CDR3 nucleotide sequence: TGTGCCAGCTCACCACCGACAGATAACTATGGCTACACCTTC. Its translation is CASSPPTDNYGYTF. The V gene is TRBV18, the J gene TRBJ1-2, with a weak D call TRBD1 (5 bases). The V gene's germline CDR1 is KGHSH and CDR2 LQKENI. Trimming removed 0 bases at V and 1 base at J, with 6 bases between. The CDR3 loop spans 14 amino acids.

The chain couples TRBV30 to TRBJ2-1; D unclear. The CDR3 spans 11 residues. Germline CDR1 is GTSNPN and CDR2 is SVGIG (reference sequence). V lost 4 bases, J lost 5 bases, and 6 bases lay in between. CDR3 loop: CAWKHHNEQFF. The DNA for the CDR3 is TGTGCCTGGAAACACCACAATGAGCAGTTCTTC.

V gene TRBV28 combines with J gene TRBJ1-2, with D perhaps matching TRBD1 (5 bases). The CDR3 has 17 amino acids. With 6 bases removed from V and 4 bases from J, the gap between germline ends came to 24 bases. Germline V gene sequence: CDR1 MDHEN, CDR2 SYDVKM. The CDR3 is CASRPIQDAGNLYGYTF. In DNA form, the CDR3 reads TGTGCCAGCAGGCCAATACAGGACGCAGGAAACCTCTATGGCTACACCTTC.

This chain connects TRBV27 to TRBJ2-7, with TRBD1 matching 7 bases. V dropped 1 base and J dropped 2; count of bases not matched to a gene: 2. This CDR3 region has 14 residues. In germline, CDR1 is MNHEY, CDR2 SMNVEV (reference sequence). The CDR3 loop is CASSLWDSPYEQYF. In DNA, the CDR3 is TGTGCCAGCAGTTTATGGGACAGCCCCTACGAGCAGTACTTC.

This clone has a single count. V gene TRBV7-6 combines with J gene TRBJ1-5; 7 bases match TRBD1. V shed 5 bases and J 5 bases; nucleotides not matched to a gene: 12. The CDR3 totals 16 residues. Germline V gene lookup returns CDR1 SGHVS and CDR2 FNYEAQ. The CDR3 here is CASSIDDRAYHQPQHF. The CDR3 DNA follows: TGTGCCAGCAGCATAGACGACAGGGCCTACCATCAGCCCCAGCATTTT.

This clone was counted a single time. The chain uses TRBV2 and TRBJ2-7; no clear D gene. Trimming shortened V by 1 base and J by 7 bases, and 14 bases separated the two germline ends. The V gene's germline CDR1 is SNHLY and CDR2 FYNNEI. The CDR3 covers 14 residues. CDR3 in amino acids: CASSEDLVPREQYF. CDR3 coding DNA: TGTGCCAGCAGTGAAGATCTGGTTCCGAGAGAGCAGTACTTC.

The V call is TRBV28, the J call TRBJ1-2, with D hard to call. Trimming removed 8 bases at V and 6 bases at J, with 25 bases between. The CDR3 has 16 amino acids. CDR1 and CDR2 from the germline V gene are MDHEN and SYDVKM. CDR3 sequence (DNA): TGTGCCAGCGTTGAACGTACGAAGGACCGGACTAATGGCTACACCTTC. Protein sequence: CASVERTKDRTNGYTF.

This chain uses TRBV21-1 with TRBJ2-2; TRBD2 is the table's D call, not checked against the DNA. TRBV21-1 is assigned pseudogene status. The CDR3 is made up of 14 amino acids. The CDR3 nucleotides read TGTGCCAGCAGCAACTACTCACCCACCGGGGAGCTGTTTTTT. Translated, it gives CASSNYSPTGELFF.

J is TRBJ2-7 and V is TRBV27; 10 bases align to TRBD1. After removal of 6 bases from V and 5 bases from J, the junction contained 4 bases not matched to a gene. Germline V lookup: CDR1 MNHEY, CDR2 SMNVEV (reference sequence). There are 13 residues in the CDR3. The CDR3 region is CASSRTGGNEQYF. The CDR3 DNA sequence: TGTGCCAGCAGCCGGACAGGGGGAAACGAGCAGTACTTC.

The chain recombines TRBV6-1 with TRBJ1-2; the match to TRBD1 covers 10 bases. CDR3 length: 15 residues. Trimming cost V 3 bases and J 4 bases; bases outside gene matches: 5. CDR1 MNHNS and CDR2 SASEGT come from the germline V gene. In nucleotides, the CDR3 is TGTGCCAGCAGTGACCGGGACAGGGGTGGCTATGGCTACACCTTC. Its protein is CASSDRDRGGYGYTF.

The chain joins TRBV7-3 to TRBJ2-3, with a weak D call TRBD2 (5 bases). CDR1 is SGHTA, CDR2 FQGTGA, per germline. The CDR3 sequence is 14 residues long. Between the trimmed V and J ends, which lost 5 bases and 4 bases, there was a span of 13 bases. In nucleotides, the CDR3 is TGTGCCAGCAGCCCCAACCCCGGGGCAGATACGCAGTATTTT. Protein sequence: CASSPNPGADTQYF.

This rearrangement joins TRBV10-3 to TRBJ2-7; TRBD1 matches 7 bases. J lost 2 bases, V lost 6 bases, and 10 bases had no gene match. The CDR3 consists of 15 residues. Germline CDR1 and CDR2: ENHRY and SYGVKD. CDR3 DNA sequence: TGTGCCATCAGCAAGACCAGGGGGAGCGCCTACGAGCAGTACTTC. Translated, it gives CAISKTRGSAYEQYF.

This chain links TRBV6-1 with TRBJ2-7; TRBD1 matches at 7 bases. Trimming took 3 bases from V and 4 from J; bases not matched to a gene: 9. Germline V gene data show CDR1 as MNHNS and CDR2 as SASEGT. This CDR3 spans 15 amino acids. The CDR3 sequence: CASSDKWDRVYEQYF. The CDR3 region has the DNA TGTGCCAGCAGTGATAAATGGGACAGAGTTTACGAGCAGTACTTC.

About this clone: At one boundary the junction diverges from the germline segment, which might be a read error. The chain links TRBV7-2 to TRBJ1-2; TRBD1 matches at 8 bases. From germline, CDR1 is SGHTA and CDR2 FQGNSA. This CDR3 has 12 amino acids. DNA for the CDR3: TGTGCCAGCAGCCGGGACAGGCGTGGCTACCCCTTC. Protein product: CASSRDRRGYPF.

The CDR3 spells CASSLSVAGSGTGELFF. CDR3 nucleotides: TGCGCCAGCAGCTTGAGTGTCGCGGGATCTGGCACCGGGGAGCTGTTTTTT. The chain has TRBV5-1 and TRBJ1-3, with a weak D call TRBD2 (6 bases). The assigned J gene may be wrong: the sequence end matches TRBJ2-2 better. The CDR3 runs 17 residues. Germline loops: CDR1 SGHRS, CDR2 YFSETQ.

The chain carries TRBV7-6 and TRBJ2-1, with 8 nucleotides matching TRBD1. The V gene's germline CDR1 is SGHVS and CDR2 FNYEAQ. Losses at the gene ends were 2 bases for V and 2 bases for J; bases not matched to a gene: 8. The CDR3 spans 17 residues. The CDR3 here is CASSLSISGGAYNEQFF. The CDR3 nucleotides are TGTGCCAGCAGCTTATCAATTTCAGGGGGCGCCTACAATGAGCAGTTCTTC.

The CDR3 region is CASGLVPVLGASRNSPLHF. In DNA, the CDR3 is TGTGCTAGTGGTTTGGTACCGGTTTTGGGGGCAAGCCGGAATTCACCCCTCCACTTT. The V gene is TRBV12-5, the J gene TRBJ1-6; D possibly corresponds to TRBD1 (6 bases). V lost 0 bases, J lost 7 bases, and 22 bases lay in between. The CDR3 totals 19 residues. From germline, CDR1 is LGHNT and CDR2 FRNRAP.

The chain recombines TRBV5-1 with TRBJ2-5; 7 bases align to TRBD1. With V trimmed by 2 bases and J by 1 base, 14 bases remained unmatched. CDR3 size: 18 residues. The germline V gene has CDR1 SGHRS and CDR2 YFSETQ. CDR3 nucleotides: TGCGCCAGCAGCTTAAACCCGACAGGGCCCATCAGCCAAGAGACCCAGTACTTC. This sequence encodes CASSLNPTGPISQETQYF.